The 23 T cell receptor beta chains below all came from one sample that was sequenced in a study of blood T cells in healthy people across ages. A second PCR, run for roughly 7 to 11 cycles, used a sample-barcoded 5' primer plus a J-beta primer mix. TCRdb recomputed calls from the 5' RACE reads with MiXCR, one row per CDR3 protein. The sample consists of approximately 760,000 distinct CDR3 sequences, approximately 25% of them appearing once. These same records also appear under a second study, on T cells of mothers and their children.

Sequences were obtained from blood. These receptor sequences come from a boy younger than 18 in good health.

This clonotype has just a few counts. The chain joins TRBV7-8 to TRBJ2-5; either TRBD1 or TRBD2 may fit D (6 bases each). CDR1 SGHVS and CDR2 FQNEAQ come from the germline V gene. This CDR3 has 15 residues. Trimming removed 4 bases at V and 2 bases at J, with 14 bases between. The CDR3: CASSSIRGRQETQYF. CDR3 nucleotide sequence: TGTGCCAGCAGCTCCATTCGGGGGCGGCAAGAGACCCAGTACTTC.

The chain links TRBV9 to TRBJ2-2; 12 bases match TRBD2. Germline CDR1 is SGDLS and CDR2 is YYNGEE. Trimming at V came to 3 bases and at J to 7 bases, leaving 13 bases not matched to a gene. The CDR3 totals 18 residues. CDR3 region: CASSGKSSGGALGGELFF. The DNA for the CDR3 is TGTGCCAGCAGCGGCAAATCTAGCGGGGGGGCTCTCGGCGGGGAGCTGTTTTTT. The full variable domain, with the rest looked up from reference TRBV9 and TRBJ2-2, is DSGVTQTPKHLITATGQRVTLRCSPRSGDLSVYWYQQSLDQGLQFLIQYYNGEERAKGNILERFSAQQFPDLHSELNLSSLELGDSALYFCASSGKSSGGALGGELFFGEGSRLTVL.

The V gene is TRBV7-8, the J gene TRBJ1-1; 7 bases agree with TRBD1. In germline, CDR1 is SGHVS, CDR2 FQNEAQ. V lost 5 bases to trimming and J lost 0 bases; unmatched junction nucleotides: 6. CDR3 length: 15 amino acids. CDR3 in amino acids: CASSTRQGLNTEAFF. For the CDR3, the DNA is TGTGCCAGCAGCACCCGACAGGGACTGAACACTGAAGCTTTCTTT.

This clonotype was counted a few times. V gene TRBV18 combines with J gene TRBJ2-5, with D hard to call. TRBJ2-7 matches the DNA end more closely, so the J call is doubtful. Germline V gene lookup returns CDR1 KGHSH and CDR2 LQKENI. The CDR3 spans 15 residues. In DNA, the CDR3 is TGTGCCAGCTCACTCTATCCAGAGGTCTCCTACGAGCAGTACTTC. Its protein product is CASSLYPEVSYEQYF.

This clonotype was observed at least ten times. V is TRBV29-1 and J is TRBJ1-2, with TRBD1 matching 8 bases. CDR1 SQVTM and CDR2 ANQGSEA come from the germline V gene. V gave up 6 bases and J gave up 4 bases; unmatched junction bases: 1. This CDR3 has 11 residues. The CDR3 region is CSVGTGYGYTF. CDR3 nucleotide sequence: TGCAGCGTCGGGACAGGCTATGGCTACACCTTC.

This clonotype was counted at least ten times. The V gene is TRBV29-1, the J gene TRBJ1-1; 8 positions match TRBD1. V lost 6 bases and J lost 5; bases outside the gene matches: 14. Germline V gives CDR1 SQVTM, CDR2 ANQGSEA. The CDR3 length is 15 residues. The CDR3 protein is CSVGGTGGTETEAFF. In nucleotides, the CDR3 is TGCAGCGTGGGAGGTACAGGGGGTACAGAAACTGAAGCTTTCTTT.

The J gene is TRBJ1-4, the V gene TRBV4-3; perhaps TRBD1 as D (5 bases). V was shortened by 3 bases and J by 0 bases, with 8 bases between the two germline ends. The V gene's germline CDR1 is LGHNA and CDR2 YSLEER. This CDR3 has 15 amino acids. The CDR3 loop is CASSHEGTTNEKLFF. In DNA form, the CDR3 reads TGCGCCAGCAGCCACGAGGGGACAACTAATGAAAAACTGTTTTTT.

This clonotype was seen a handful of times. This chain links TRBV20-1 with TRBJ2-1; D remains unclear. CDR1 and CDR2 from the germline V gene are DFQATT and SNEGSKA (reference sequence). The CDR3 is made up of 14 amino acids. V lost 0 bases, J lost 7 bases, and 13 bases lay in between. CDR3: CSARDLLTVNEQFF. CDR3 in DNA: TGCAGTGCTAGAGATCTCCTTACCGTAAATGAGCAGTTCTTC.

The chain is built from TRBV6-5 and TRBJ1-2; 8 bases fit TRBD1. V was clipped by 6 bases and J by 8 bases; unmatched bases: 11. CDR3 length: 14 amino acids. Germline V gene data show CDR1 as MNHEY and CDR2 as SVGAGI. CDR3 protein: CASSLLTGEKGYTF. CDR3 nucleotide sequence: TGTGCCAGCAGCCTCTTGACAGGGGAGAAAGGCTACACCTTC.

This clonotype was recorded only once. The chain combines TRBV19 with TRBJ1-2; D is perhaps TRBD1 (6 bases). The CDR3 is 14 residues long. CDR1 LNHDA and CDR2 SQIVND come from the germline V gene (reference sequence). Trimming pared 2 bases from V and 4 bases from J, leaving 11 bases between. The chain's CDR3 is CASSIKGGGYGYTF. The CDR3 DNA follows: TGTGCCAGTAGTATAAAGGGAGGGGGCTATGGCTACACCTTC.

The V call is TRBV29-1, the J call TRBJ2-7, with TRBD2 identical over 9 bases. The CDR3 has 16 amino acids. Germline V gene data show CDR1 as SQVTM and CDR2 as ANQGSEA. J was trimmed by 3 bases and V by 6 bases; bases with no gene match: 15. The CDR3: CSVAGGVDGGNYEQYF. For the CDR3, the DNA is TGCAGCGTGGCGGGAGGGGTGGACGGGGGAAACTACGAGCAGTACTTC.

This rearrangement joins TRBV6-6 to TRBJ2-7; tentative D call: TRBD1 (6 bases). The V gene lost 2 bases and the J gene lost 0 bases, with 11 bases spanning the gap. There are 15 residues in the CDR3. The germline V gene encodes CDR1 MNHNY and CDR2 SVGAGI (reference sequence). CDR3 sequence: CASSYDGQPSYEQYF. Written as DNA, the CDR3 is TGTGCCAGCAGTTACGACGGACAGCCCTCCTACGAGCAGTACTTC.

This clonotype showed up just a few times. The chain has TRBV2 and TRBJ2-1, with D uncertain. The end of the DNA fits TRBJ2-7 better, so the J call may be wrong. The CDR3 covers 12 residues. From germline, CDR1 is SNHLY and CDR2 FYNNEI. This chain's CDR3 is CASTLDPYEQYF. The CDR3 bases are TGTGCCAGCACCCTGGATCCCTACGAGCAGTACTTC.

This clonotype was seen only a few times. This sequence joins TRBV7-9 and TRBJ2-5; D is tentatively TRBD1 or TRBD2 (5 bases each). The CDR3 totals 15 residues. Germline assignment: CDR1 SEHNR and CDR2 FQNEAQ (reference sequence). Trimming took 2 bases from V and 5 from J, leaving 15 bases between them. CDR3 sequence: CASSLLERGMETQYF. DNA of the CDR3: TGTGCCAGCAGCTTACTTGAGAGGGGAATGGAGACCCAGTACTTC.

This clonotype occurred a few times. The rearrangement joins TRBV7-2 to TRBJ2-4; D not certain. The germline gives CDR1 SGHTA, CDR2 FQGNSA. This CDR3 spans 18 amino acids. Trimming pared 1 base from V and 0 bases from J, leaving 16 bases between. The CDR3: CASSLVQAVAVAKNIQYF. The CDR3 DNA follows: TGTGCCAGCAGCTTAGTTCAGGCAGTTGCTGTAGCCAAAAACATTCAGTACTTC. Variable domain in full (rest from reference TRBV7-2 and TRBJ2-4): GAGVSQSPSNKVTEKGKDVELRCDPISGHTALYWYRQSLGQGLEFLIYFQGNSAPDKSGLPSDRFSAERTGGSVSTLTIQRTQQEDSAVYLCASSLVQAVAVAKNIQYFGAGTRLSVL.

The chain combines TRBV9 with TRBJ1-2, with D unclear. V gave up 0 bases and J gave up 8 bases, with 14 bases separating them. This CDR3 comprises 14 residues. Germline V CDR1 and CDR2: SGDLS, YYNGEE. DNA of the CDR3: TGTGCCAGCAGCGTAGTGGCCGAGAATGTAGGCTACACCTTC. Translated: CASSVVAENVGYTF.

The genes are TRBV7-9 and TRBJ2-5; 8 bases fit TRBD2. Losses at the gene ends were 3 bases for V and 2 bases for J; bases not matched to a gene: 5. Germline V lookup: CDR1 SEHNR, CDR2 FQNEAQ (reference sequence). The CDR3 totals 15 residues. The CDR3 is CASSLSGSYQETQYF. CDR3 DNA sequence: TGTGCCAGCAGCTTGAGCGGGAGTTATCAAGAGACCCAGTACTTC.

In DNA form, the CDR3 reads TGTGCCAGCAGCGAACATTTAGCGGGAGTTTACAATGAGCAGTTCTTC. Translated: CASSEHLAGVYNEQFF. This chain joins TRBV7-2 and TRBJ2-1; 9 nucleotides line up with TRBD2. The ends lost 5 bases at V and 4 bases at J; junction bases unmatched: 9. The CDR3 totals 16 residues. Germline assignment: CDR1 SGHTA and CDR2 FQGNSA.

The CDR3 DNA sequence: TGTGCCAGCAGTTACGAGGGACGATACGAGCAGTACTTC. Translating it yields CASSYEGRYEQYF. The V call is TRBV6-2 or TRBV6-3, the J call TRBJ2-7; D may match TRBD1 or TRBD2 (5 bases each). Germline V gives CDR1 MNHEY, CDR2 SVGEGT. V was cut by 2 bases and J by 4 bases, with 9 bases left in between. This CDR3 is built from 13 residues.

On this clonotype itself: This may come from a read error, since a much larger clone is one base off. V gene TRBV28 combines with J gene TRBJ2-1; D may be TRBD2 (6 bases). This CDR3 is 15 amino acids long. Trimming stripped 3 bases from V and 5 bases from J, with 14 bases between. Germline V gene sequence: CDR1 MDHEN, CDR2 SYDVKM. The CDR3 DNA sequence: TGTGCCAGCAGTTTGGAGGGAGCACGGGACAATGAGCAGTTCTTC. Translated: CASSLEGARDNEQFF. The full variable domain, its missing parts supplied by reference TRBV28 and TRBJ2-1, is DVKVTQSSRYLVKRTGEKVFLECVQDMDHENMFWYRQDPGLGLRLIYFSYDVKMKEKGDIPEGYSVSREKKERFSLILESASTNQTSMYLCASSLEGARDNEQFFGPGTRLTVL.

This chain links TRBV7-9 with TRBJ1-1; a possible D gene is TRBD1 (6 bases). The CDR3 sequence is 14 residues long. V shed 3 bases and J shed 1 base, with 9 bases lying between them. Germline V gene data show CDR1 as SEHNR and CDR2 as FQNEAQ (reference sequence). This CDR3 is CASSFRQANTEAFF. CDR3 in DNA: TGTGCCAGCAGCTTTAGACAGGCGAACACTGAAGCTTTCTTT.

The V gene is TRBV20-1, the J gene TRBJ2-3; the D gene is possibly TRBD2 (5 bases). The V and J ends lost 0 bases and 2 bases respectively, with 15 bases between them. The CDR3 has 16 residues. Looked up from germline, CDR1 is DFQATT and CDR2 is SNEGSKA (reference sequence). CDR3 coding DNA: TGCAGTGCTAGAGATATATGGTACGGGAACACAGATACGCAGTATTTT. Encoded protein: CSARDIWYGNTDTQYF.

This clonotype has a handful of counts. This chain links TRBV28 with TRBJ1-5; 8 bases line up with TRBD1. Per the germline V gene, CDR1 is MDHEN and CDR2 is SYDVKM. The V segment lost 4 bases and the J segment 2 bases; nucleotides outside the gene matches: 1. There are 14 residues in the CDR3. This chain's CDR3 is CASSSDRGNQPQHF. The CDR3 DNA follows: TGTGCCAGCAGTTCGGACAGGGGCAATCAGCCCCAGCATTTT.